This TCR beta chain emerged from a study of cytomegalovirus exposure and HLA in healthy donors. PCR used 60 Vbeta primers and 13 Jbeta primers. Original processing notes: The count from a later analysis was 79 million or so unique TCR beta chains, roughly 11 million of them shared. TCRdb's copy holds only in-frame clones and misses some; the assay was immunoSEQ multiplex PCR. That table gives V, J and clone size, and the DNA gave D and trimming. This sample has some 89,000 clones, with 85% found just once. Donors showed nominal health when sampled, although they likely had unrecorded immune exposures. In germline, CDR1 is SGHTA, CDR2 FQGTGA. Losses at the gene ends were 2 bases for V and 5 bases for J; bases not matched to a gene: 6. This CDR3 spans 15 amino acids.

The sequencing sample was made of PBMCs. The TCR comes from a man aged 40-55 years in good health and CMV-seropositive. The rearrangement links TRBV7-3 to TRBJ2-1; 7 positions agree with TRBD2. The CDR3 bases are TGTGCCAGCAGCTTAGACGGGAGGTCTAACAATGAGCAGTTCTTC. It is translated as CASSLDGRSNNEQFF.